A selection of T cell receptor beta chains follows, all from one sample in a study of T cell changes during pregnancy in multiple sclerosis. Profiling relied on immunoSEQ multiplex PCR, and the TCRdb table lists in-frame clones only, not all of them. This table has more than 65,000 clones, 90% to 95% appearing once. The source material was peripheral blood, sampled in the second trimester of pregnancy. The receptor source for this set is a female donor with multiple sclerosis, enrolled in a pregnancy study. Both conserved end residues are part of each CDR3. Fields, in order: D gene, V gene, clone size, J gene, CDR3 protein, CDR3 DNA. The D gene is left open where the match is weak. Not every row has a clone size; where given, it reads once, few, many or a size class.

-	TRBV10-3	few	TRBJ2-5	CAISDERWETQYF	TGTGCCATCAGCGATGAGCGATGGGAGACCCAGTACTTC
-	TRBV9	-	TRBJ1-2	CASSAQKPGEGYYGYTF	TGTGCCAGCAGCGCACAAAAGCCTGGCGAGGGCTACTATGGCTACACCTTC
TRBD1	TRBV9	-	TRBJ2-7	CASSGQGAYEQYF	TGTGCCAGCAGCGGACAGGGGGCATACGAGCAGTACTTC
TRBD1	TRBV15	once	TRBJ1-5	CATSRADRVQPQHF	TGTGCCACCAGCAGAGCCGACAGGGTTCAGCCCCAGCATTTT
TRBD1	TRBV19	once	TRBJ2-3	CASSRDRGGAQYF	TGTGCCAGTAGCCGGGACAGGGGAGGTGCGCAGTATTTT
TRBD1	TRBV27	-	TRBJ1-4	CASKSPRQGFHEKLFF	TGTGCCAGCAAATCCCCCCGACAGGGCTTTCATGAAAAACTGTTTTTT
TRBD1	TRBV19	-	TRBJ1-5	CASSPYTGTGKASHQPQHF	TGTGCCAGTAGTCCATACACCGGGACAGGAAAGGCCTCTCATCAGCCCCAGCATTTT
TRBD1	TRBV10-2	-	TRBJ2-1	CASRGSRGQWNEQFF	TGCGCCAGCAGGGGGAGCAGGGGGCAGTGGAATGAGCAGTTCTTC
TRBD2	TRBV2	-	TRBJ2-7	CASSAWTSGTEQYF	TGTGCCAGCAGTGCTTGGACTAGCGGGACCGAGCAGTACTTC
-	TRBV30	-	TRBJ1-1	CAWSLPPPRDTEAFF	TGTGCCTGGAGTTTACCCCCCCCACGGGATACTGAAGCTTTCTTT
-	TRBV5-5	few	TRBJ1-2	CASSLGGQNYGYTF	TGTGCCAGCAGCTTGGGGGGGCAGAACTATGGCTACACCTTC
-	TRBV4-1	-	TRBJ2-7	CASSQVTASYEQYF	TGCGCCAGCAGCCAAGTGACAGCCTCCTACGAGCAGTACTTC
TRBD2	TRBV7-2	-	TRBJ2-7	CASSVSGRTTYEQYF	TGTGCCAGCAGCGTCAGCGGGAGAACTACCTACGAGCAGTACTTC
TRBD1	TRBV4-1	-	TRBJ2-2	CASSQVMTGRTGELFF	TGCGCCAGCAGCCAAGTTATGACAGGGCGCACCGGGGAGCTGTTTTTT
TRBD1	TRBV28	-	TRBJ1-4	CASSLTRGQGHEKLFF	TGTGCCAGCAGTTTAACGAGGGGACAGGGTCATGAAAAACTGTTTTTT
TRBD1	TRBV5-1	-	TRBJ2-1	CASSYQGATYNEQFF	TGCGCCAGCAGCTACCAGGGGGCTACTTACAATGAGCAGTTCTTC
TRBD2	TRBV19	-	TRBJ2-7	CASSIASGAYEQYF	TGTGCCAGTAGTATCGCTAGCGGGGCCTACGAGCAGTACTTC
-	TRBV29-1	once	TRBJ2-6	CSVQQGGRANVLTF	TGCAGCGTGCAACAGGGTGGGAGGGCCAACGTCCTGACTTTC
-	TRBV18	few	TRBJ1-2	CASSPGRNRDNYGYTF	TGTGCCAGCTCACCAGGAAGGAACAGGGATAACTATGGCTACACCTTC
-	TRBV2	-	TRBJ2-5	CASSEGAYKETQYF	TGTGCCAGCAGTGAAGGGGCGTACAAAGAGACCCAGTACTTC
TRBD2	TRBV27	-	TRBJ2-1	CASSLLASGMPGGEQFF	TGTGCCAGCAGTTTATTGGCTAGCGGGATGCCTGGGGGGGAGCAGTTCTTC
TRBD2	TRBV16	-	TRBJ2-7	CASSLIGGGEQYF	TGTGCCAGCAGCCTCATCGGCGGGGGCGAGCAGTACTTC
TRBD1	TRBV5-1	-	TRBJ2-7	CASSLEQGAYEQYF	TGCGCCAGCAGCTTGGAACAGGGGGCCTACGAGCAGTACTTC
TRBD1	TRBV6-1	once	TRBJ2-3	CASSAGGFEDTQYF	TGTGCCAGCAGTGCAGGGGGCTTTGAAGATACGCAGTATTTT
-	TRBV6-5	-	TRBJ1-2	CASSYLGVKGYTF	TGTGCCAGCAGTTACCTCGGGGTAAAGGGCTACACCTTC
-	TRBV7-2	once	TRBJ2-1	CASSSENSGNEQFF	TGTGCCAGCAGCTCCGAGAATAGCGGCAATGAGCAGTTCTTC
-	TRBV2	-	TRBJ1-1	CASKGGRAFF	TGTGCCAGCAAGGGAGGGAGGGCTTTCTTT
-	TRBV7-2	-	TRBJ2-1	CASSWGGARPNEQFF	TGTGCCAGCAGCTGGGGGGGGGCTAGGCCCAATGAGCAGTTCTTC
TRBD2	TRBV27	-	TRBJ2-7	CASSSILAGVGEQYF	TGTGCCAGCAGTTCAATACTAGCGGGAGTGGGGGAGCAGTACTTC
-	TRBV7-6	-	TRBJ1-3	CASSWRTGESSGNTIYF	TGTGCCAGCAGCTGGCGTACGGGGGAGAGCTCTGGAAACACCATATATTTT
TRBD2	TRBV4-2	few	TRBJ2-1	CASSQDGGSSYNEQFF	TGTGCCAGCAGCCAAGATGGCGGGAGCTCCTACAATGAGCAGTTCTTC
-	TRBV4-2	-	TRBJ1-1	CASSQVTSSLNTEAFF	TGTGCCAGCAGCCAAGTTACTTCCTCATTGAACACTGAAGCTTTCTTT
TRBD1	TRBV25-1	-	TRBJ1-2	CASAGWDSGQGAIGYTF	TGTGCCAGCGCGGGGTGGGACTCGGGACAGGGGGCAATTGGCTACACCTTC